This T cell receptor beta chain was recorded in a study of T cells in women clearing cervical HPV infection. Here immunoSEQ multiplex PCR was the method, and the copy in TCRdb shows in-frame clones only, minus some. The sample table sets out about 31,000 clones. As to this clone: Antigen specificity is unknown. Read sequence stops 3 residues before the CDR3 end, and the germline J gene provides the missing end.

Study conclusions and caveats: TRBV6-7 abundance was lower in cases than controls (around 0.1% versus 0.15%).

The length of the CDR3 is 15 residues. The germline V and J ends were trimmed by 0 bases and 3 bases, with 11 bases remaining between them. Per germline, CDR1 GTSNPN and CDR2 SVGIG (reference sequence). The source material was blood buffy coat. This chain connects TRBV30 to TRBJ1-4; D gene uncertain. This clonotype originated in a woman between 18 and 70 years old with a cervical HPV16 infection that either progressed to CIN3+ or cleared (not recorded which). Here the CDR3 reads CAWSVLGQPNEKLFF. Incomplete CDR3 DNA: TGTGCCTGGAGTGTTTTGGGCCAGCCTAATGAAAAA.